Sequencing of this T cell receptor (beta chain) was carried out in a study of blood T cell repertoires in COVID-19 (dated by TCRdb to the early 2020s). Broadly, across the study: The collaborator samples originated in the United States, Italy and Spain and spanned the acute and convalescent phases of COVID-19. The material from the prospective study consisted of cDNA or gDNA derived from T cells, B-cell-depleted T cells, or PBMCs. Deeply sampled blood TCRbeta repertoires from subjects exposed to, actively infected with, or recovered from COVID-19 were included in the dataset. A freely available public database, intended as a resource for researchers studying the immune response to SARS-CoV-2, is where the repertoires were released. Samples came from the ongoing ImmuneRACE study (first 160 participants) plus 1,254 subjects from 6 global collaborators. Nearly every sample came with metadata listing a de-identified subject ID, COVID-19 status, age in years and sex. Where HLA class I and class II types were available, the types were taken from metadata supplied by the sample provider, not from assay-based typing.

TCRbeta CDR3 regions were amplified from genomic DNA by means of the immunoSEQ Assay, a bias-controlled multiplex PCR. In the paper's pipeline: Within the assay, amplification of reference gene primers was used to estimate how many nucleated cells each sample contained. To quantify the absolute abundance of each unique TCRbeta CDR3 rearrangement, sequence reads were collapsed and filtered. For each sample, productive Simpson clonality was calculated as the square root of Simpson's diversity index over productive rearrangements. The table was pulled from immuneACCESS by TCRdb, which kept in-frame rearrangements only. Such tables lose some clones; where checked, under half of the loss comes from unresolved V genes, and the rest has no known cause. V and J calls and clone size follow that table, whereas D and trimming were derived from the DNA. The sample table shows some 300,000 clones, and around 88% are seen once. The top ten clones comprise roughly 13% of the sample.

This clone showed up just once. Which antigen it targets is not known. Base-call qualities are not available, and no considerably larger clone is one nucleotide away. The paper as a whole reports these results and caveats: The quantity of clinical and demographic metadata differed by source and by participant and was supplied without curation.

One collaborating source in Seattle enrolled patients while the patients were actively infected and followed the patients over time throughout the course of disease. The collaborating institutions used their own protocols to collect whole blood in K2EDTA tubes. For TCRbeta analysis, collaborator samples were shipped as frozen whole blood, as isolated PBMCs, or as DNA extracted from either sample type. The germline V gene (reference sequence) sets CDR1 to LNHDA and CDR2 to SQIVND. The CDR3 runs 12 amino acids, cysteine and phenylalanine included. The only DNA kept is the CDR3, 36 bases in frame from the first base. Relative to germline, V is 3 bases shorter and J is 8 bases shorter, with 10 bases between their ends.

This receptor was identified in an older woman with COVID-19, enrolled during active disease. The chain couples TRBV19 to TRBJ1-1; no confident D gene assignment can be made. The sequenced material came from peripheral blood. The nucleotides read TGTGCCAGTAGTATGGGAGGTAGAGAAGCTTTCTTT. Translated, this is CASSMGGREAFF. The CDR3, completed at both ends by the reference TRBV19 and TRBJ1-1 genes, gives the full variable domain DGGITQSPKYLFRKEGQNVTLSCEQNLNHDAMYWYRQDPGQGLRLIYYSQIVNDFQKGDIAEGYSVSREKKESFPLTVTSAQKNPTAFYLCASSMGGREAFFGQGTRLTVV.